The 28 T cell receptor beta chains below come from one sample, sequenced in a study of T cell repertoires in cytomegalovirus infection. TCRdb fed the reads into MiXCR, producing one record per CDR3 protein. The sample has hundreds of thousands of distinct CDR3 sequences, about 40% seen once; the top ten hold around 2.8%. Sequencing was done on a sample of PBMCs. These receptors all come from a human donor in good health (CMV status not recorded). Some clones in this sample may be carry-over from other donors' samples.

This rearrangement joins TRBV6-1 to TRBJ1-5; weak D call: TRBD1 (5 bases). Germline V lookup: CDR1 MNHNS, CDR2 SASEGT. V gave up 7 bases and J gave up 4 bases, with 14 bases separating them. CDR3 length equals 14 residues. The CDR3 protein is CASNQLTENQPQHF. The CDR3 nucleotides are TGTGCCAGCAACCAACTGACAGAAAATCAGCCCCAGCATTTT.

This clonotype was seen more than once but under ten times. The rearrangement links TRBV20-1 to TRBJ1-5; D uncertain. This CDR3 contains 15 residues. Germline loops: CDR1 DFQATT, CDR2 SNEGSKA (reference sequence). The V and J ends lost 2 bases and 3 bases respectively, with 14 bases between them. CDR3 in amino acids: CSARRSRVLNQPQHF. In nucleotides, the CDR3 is TGCAGTGCTAGACGTTCAAGGGTCCTCAATCAGCCCCAGCATTTT.

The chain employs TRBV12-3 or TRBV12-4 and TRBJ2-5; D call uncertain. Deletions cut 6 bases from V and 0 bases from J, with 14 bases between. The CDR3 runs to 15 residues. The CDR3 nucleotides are TGTGCCAGCAGCTTGGACGGTTTGTACCAAGAGACCCAGTACTTC. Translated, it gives CASSLDGLYQETQYF.

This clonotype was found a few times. Here the CDR3 DNA reads TGTGCCAGCGGACTAGCGGGGCCCTACGAGCAGTACTTC. This sequence encodes CASGLAGPYEQYF. This chain uses TRBV19 with TRBJ2-7, with 12 bases aligning to TRBD2. This CDR3 comprises 13 residues. Trimming at V came to 9 bases and at J to 2 bases, leaving 2 bases not matched to a gene. Germline V gene lookup returns CDR1 LNHDA and CDR2 SQIVND (reference sequence).

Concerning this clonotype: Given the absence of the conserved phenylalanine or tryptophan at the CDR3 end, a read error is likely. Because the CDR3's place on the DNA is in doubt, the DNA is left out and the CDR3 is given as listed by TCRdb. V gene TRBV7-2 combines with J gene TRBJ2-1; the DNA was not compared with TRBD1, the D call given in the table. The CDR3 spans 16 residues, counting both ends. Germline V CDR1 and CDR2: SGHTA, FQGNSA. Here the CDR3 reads CASSLNSEGGGNEQLL.

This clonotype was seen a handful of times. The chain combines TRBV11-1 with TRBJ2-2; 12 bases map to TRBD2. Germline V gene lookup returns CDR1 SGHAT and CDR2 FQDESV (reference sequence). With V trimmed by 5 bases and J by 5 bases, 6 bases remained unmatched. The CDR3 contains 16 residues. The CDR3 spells CASSLLAGGTTGELFF. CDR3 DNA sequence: TGTGCCAGCAGCCTCCTAGCGGGGGGGACTACCGGGGAGCTGTTTTTT.

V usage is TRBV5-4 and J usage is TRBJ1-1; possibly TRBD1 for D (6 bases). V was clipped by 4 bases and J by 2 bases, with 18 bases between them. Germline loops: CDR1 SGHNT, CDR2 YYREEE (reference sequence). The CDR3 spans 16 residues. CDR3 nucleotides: TGTGCCAGCAGCCCCGGACAGACGCTTTTCAACACTGAAGCTTTCTTT. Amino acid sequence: CASSPGQTLFNTEAFF.

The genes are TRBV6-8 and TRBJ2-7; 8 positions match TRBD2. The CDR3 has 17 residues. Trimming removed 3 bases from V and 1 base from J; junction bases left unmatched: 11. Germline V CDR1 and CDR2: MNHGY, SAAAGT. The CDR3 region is CASSYGRDGRASYEQYF. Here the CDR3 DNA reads TGTGCCAGCAGTTATGGACGGGACGGGAGGGCATCCTACGAGCAGTACTTC.

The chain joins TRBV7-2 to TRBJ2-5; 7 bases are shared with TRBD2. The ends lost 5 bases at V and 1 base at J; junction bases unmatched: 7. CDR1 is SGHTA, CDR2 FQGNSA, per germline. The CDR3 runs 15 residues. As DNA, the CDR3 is TGTGCCAGCAGCCTGACTAGCCCAACCCAAGAGACCCAGTACTTC. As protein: CASSLTSPTQETQYF.

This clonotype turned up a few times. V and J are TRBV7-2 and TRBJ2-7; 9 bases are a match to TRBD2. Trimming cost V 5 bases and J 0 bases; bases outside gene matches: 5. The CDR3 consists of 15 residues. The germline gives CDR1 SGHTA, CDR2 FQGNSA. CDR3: CASSPETSGSYEQYF. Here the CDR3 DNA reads TGTGCCAGCAGCCCCGAGACTAGCGGCTCCTACGAGCAGTACTTC.

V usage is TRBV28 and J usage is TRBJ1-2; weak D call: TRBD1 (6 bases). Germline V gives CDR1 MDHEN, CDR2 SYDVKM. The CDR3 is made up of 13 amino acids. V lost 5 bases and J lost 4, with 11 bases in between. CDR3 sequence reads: CASSPVRGYGYTF. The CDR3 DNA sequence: TGTGCCAGCAGTCCCGTCAGGGGCTATGGCTACACCTTC.

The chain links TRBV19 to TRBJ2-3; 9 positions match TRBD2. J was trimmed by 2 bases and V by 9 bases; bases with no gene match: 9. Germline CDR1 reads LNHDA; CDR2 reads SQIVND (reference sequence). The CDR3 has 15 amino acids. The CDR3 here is CASALERGDTDTQYF. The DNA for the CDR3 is TGTGCCAGCGCCCTAGAGCGGGGGGACACAGATACGCAGTATTTT.

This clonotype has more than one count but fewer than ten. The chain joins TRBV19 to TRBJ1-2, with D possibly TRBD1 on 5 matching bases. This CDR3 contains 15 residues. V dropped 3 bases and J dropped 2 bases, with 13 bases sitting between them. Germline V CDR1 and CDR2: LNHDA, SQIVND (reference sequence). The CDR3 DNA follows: TGTGCCAGTAGTATCGCTGGGACTGCCAACTATGGCTACACCTTC. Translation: CASSIAGTANYGYTF.

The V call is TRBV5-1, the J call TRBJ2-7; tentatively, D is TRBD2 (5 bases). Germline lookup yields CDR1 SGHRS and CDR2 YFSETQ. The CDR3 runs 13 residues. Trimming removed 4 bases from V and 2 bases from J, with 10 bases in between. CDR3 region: CASSPTNTYEQYF. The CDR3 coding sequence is TGCGCCAGCAGCCCGACTAACACCTACGAGCAGTACTTC.

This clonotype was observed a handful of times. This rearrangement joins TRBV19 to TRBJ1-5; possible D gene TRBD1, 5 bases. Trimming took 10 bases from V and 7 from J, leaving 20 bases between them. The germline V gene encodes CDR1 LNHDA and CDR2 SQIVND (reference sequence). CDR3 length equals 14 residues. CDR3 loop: CATKTGRDSQPQHF. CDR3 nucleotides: TGTGCCACCAAAACGGGCCGCGACAGCCAGCCCCAGCATTTT.

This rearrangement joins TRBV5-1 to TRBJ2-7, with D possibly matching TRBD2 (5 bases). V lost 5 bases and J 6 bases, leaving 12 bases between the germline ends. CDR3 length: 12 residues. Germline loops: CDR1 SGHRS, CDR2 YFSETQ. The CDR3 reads CASRDSGGEQYF. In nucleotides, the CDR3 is TGCGCCAGCAGGGATTCTGGAGGCGAGCAGTACTTC.

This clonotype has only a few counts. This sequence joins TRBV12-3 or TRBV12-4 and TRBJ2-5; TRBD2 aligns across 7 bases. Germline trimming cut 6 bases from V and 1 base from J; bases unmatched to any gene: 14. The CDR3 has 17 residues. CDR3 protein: CASSYPGPGLTQETQYF. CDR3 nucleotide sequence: TGTGCCAGCAGCTACCCCGGGCCGGGACTAACCCAAGAGACCCAGTACTTC.

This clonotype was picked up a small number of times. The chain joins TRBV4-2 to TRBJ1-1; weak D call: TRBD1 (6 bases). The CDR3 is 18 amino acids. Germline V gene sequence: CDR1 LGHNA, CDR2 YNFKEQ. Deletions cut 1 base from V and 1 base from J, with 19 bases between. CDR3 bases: TGTGCCAGCAGCCAAGCTACAGGGTCGGGTCGTACGAACACTGAAGCTTTCTTT. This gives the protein CASSQATGSGRTNTEAFF.

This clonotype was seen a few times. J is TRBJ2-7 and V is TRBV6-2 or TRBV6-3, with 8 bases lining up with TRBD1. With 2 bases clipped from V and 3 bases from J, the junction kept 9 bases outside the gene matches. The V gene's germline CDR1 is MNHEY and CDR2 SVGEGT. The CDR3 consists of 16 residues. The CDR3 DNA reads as TGTGCCAGCAGTTACGCTTCAGGGGGCGCGATCTACGAGCAGTACTTC. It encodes CASSYASGGAIYEQYF.

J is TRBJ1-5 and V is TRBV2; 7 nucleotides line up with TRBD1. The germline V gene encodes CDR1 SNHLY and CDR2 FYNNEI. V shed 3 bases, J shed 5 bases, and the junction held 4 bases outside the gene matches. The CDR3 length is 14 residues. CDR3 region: CASSEWQGDQPQHF. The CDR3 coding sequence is TGTGCCAGCAGTGAGTGGCAGGGGGATCAGCCCCAGCATTTT.

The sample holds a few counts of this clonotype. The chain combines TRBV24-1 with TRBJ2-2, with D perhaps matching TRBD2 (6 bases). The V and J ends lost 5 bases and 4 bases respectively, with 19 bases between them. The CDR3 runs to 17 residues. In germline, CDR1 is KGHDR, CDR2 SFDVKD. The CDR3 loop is CATSAQRVGFGTGELFF. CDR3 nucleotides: TGTGCCACCAGTGCCCAGCGGGTGGGATTTGGCACCGGGGAGCTGTTTTTT.

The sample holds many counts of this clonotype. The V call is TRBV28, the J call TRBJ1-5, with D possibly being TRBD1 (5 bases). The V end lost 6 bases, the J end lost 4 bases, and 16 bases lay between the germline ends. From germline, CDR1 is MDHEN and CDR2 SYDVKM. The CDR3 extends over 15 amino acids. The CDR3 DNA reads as TGTGCCAGCAGCCTCGTCGGCAGGGAGAATCAGCCCCAGCATTTT. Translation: CASSLVGRENQPQHF. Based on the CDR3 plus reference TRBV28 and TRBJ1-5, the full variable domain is DVKVTQSSRYLVKRTGEKVFLECVQDMDHENMFWYRQDPGLGLRLIYFSYDVKMKEKGDIPEGYSVSREKKERFSLILESASTNQTSMYLCASSLVGRENQPQHFGDGTRLSIL.

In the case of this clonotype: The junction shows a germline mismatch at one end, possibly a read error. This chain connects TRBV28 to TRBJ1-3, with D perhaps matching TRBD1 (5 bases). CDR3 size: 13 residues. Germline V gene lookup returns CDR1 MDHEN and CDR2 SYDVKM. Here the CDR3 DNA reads TGTGCCAGCAGTTCCCGGGGCAACCGTAGAGGGGATTTT. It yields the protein CASSSRGNRRGDF.

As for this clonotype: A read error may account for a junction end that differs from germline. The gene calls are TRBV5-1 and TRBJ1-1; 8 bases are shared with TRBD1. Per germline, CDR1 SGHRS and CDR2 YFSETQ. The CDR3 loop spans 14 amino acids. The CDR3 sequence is CASTTGVMNTGAFF. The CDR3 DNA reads TGCGCCAGCACGACAGGGGTCATGAACACTGGAGCTTTCTTT. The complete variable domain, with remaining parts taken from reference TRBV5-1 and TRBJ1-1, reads KAGVTQTPRYLIKTRGQQVTLSCSPISGHRSVSWYQQTPGQGLQFLFEYFSETQRNKGNFPGRFSGRQFSNSRSEMNVSTLELGDSALYLCASTTGVMNTGAFFGQGTRLTVV.

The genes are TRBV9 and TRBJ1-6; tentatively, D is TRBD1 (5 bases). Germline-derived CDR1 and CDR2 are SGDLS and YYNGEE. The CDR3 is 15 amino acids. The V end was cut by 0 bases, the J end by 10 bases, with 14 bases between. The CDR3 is CASSVDPRVGSPLHF. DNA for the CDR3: TGTGCCAGCAGCGTAGATCCCAGGGTTGGATCACCCCTCCACTTT.

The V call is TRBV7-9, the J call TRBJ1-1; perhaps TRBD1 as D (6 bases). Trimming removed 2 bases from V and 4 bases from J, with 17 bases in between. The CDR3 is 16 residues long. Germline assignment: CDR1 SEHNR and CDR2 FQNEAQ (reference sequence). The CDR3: CASSLPTTGGSTEAFF. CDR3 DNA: TGTGCCAGCAGCTTACCCACGACAGGCGGGAGCACTGAAGCTTTCTTT.

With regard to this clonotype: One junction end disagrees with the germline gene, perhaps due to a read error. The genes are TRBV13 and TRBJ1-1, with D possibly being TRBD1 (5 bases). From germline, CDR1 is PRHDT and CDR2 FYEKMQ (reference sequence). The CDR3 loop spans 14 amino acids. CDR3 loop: CAISSREVGTEAFF. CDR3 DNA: TGTGCCATCAGCTCCAGGGAGGTAGGCACTGAAGCTTTCTTT.

The CDR3 bases are TGTGCCAGCAGCTTAGAGGCCGCGCGTCGTGGGGCTGGGCAGCCCCAGCATTTT. Its translation: CASSLEAARRGAGQPQHF. The chain uses TRBV11-2 and TRBJ1-5, with TRBD1 as a possible D gene (5 bases). Trimming shortened V by 0 bases and J by 7 bases, and 22 bases separated the two germline ends. There are 18 residues in the CDR3. Germline V CDR1 and CDR2: SGHAT, FQNNGV.